The source of this T cell receptor beta chain is a study of control samples from healthy donors and cancer patients. Per germline, CDR1 SGHTA and CDR2 FQGNSA. This CDR3 comprises 15 residues. The ends were cut back, 1 base at V and 0 bases at J, with 7 bases in the middle. The table came from immunoSEQ multiplex PCR; TCRdb's copy has only in-frame clones and leaves some out. This sample has some 160,000 clones, with about 94% found just once. The chain recombines TRBV7-2 with TRBJ1-5; no clear D gene. The sequence derives from a woman between 40 and 50 years old in good health. Sequenced input: blood. The CDR3 DNA reads TGTGCCAGCAGCTTAGAGGGCCTTAGCAATCAGCCCCAGCATTTT. This gives the protein CASSLEGLSNQPQHF. The full variable domain, its missing parts supplied by reference TRBV7-2 and TRBJ1-5, is GAGVSQSPSNKVTEKGKDVELRCDPISGHTALYWYRQSLGQGLEFLIYFQGNSAPDKSGLPSDRFSAERTGGSVSTLTIQRTQQEDSAVYLCASSLEGLSNQPQHFGDGTRLSIL.